What follows describes a single T cell receptor (beta chain). The target antigen is unknown. The data originate from a study of cytomegalovirus exposure and HLA in healthy donors. Notes on the study in general: Accounts indicate the classifier identified cytomegalovirus status with strong specificity and sensitivity. Specific recognition of CMV antigens was confirmed in vitro for a few chains (all CMV-associated). First-cohort TCR clusters were later found to tend to co-occur in the roughly 130 validation repertoires.

The V gene end was trimmed by 0 bases and the J gene end by 1 base; junction bases not matched to a gene: 3. CDR1 and CDR2 from the germline V gene are KGHSY and FQNENV. CDR3 length: 17 residues. Profiled with immunoSEQ multiplex PCR; TCRdb holds only in-frame clones, not every one. The table has some 100,000 clones, approximately 86% seen once; the top ten hold about 4.1%. This sequence joins TRBV16 and TRBJ1-5; 10 nucleotides align to TRBD1. Specimen: PBMCs. The sequence was obtained from a man in his late teens or twenties in good health and CMV-seropositive. Written as DNA, the CDR3 is TGTGCCAGCAGCCAATCGGGACAGGGGTTGAGCAATCAGCCCCAGCATTTT. It encodes CASSQSGQGLSNQPQHF.